This T cell receptor (beta chain) was profiled in a study of cytomegalovirus exposure and HLA in healthy donors. This CDR3 has 15 amino acids. V lost 4 bases, J lost 4 bases, and 8 bases stayed unmatched. Germline CDR1 and CDR2: SGHTA and FQGNSA. Turning to this clone: Its antigen is not known.

Sequencing used immunoSEQ multiplex PCR; TCRdb keeps in-frame clones, though not all of them. The data show roughly 310,000 clones, over 75% seen once. Study-wide points: The classifier was said to identify cytomegalovirus status with high specificity and sensitivity. Cytomegalovirus-associated TCR beta chains were listed, numbering 150 to 200.

The TCR originated in a man under 40 in good health and CMV-seronegative. The J gene is TRBJ2-3, the V gene TRBV7-2; 7 nucleotides match TRBD1. The sequenced sample consisted of PBMCs. This CDR3 reads CASSSGQVRPDTQYF. The CDR3 bases are TGTGCCAGCAGCTCAGGACAGGTCCGCCCAGATACGCAGTATTTT.